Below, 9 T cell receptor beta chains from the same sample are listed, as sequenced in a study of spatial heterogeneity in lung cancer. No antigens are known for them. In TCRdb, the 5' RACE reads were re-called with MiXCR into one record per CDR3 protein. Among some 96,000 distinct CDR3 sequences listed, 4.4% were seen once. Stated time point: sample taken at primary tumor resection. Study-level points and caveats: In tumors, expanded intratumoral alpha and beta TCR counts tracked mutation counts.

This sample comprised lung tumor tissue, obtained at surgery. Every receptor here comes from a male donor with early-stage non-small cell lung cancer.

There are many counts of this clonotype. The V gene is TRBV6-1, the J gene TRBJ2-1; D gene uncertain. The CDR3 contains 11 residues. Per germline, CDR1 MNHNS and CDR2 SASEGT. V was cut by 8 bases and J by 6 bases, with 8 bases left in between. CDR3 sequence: CASLIANEQFF. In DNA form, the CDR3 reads TGTGCCAGCCTTATTGCCAATGAGCAGTTCTTC.

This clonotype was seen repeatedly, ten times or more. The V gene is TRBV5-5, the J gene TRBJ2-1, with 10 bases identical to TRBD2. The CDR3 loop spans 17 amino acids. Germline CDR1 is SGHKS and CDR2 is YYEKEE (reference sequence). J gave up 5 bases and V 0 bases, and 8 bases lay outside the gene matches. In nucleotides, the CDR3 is TGTGCCAGCAGCTTGGCGGAAGCGGGAGGGAAGAACAATGAGCAGTTCTTC. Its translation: CASSLAEAGGKNNEQFF.

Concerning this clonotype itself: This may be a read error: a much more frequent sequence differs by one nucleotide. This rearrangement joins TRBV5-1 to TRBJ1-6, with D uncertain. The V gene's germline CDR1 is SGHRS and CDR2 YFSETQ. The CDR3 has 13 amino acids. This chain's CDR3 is CARSLWSRSPLHF. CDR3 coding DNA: TGCGCCAGAAGCTTGTGGAGTCGTTCACCCCTCCACTTT.

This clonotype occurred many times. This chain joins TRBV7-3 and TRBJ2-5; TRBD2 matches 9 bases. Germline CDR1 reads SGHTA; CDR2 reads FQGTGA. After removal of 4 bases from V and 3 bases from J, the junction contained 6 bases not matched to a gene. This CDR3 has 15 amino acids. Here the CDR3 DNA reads TGTGCCAGCAGCTCGCCGGGACTAGCAAAAGAGACCCAGTACTTC. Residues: CASSSPGLAKETQYF.

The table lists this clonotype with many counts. CDR3 in amino acids: CASEGQTNEKLFF. CDR3 coding DNA: TGTGCCAGCGAGGGGCAGACTAATGAAAAACTGTTTTTT. The chain couples TRBV6-1 to TRBJ1-4; possible D gene TRBD1, 5 bases. This CDR3 is built from 13 residues. Germline assignment: CDR1 MNHNS and CDR2 SASEGT. The ends were cut back, 8 bases at V and 2 bases at J, with 9 bases in the middle.

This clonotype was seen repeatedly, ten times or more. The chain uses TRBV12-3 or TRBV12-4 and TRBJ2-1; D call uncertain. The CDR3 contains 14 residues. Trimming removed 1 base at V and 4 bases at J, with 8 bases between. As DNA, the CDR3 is TGTGCCAGCAGTTTAGGGTCCTTTTACAATGAGCAGTTCTTC. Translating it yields CASSLGSFYNEQFF.

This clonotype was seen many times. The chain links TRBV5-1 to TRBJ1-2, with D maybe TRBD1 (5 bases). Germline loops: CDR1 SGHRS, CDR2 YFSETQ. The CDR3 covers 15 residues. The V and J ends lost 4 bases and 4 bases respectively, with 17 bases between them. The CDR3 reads CASSPGQKALYGYTF. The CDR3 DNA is TGCGCCAGCAGCCCAGGACAAAAGGCCCTCTATGGCTACACCTTC.

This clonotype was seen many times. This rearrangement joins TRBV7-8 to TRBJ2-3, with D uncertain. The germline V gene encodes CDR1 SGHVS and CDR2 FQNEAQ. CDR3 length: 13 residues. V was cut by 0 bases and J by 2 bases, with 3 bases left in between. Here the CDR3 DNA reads TGTGCCAGCAGCTTAGCGGTCACAGATACGCAGTATTTT. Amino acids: CASSLAVTDTQYF.

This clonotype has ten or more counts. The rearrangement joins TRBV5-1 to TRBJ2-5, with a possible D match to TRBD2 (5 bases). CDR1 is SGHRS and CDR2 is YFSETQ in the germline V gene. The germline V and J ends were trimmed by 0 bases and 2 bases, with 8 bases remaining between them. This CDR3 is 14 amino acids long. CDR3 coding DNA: TGCGCCAGCAGCTTGGCTAGCCCGCAAGAGACCCAGTACTTC. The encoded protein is CASSLASPQETQYF.